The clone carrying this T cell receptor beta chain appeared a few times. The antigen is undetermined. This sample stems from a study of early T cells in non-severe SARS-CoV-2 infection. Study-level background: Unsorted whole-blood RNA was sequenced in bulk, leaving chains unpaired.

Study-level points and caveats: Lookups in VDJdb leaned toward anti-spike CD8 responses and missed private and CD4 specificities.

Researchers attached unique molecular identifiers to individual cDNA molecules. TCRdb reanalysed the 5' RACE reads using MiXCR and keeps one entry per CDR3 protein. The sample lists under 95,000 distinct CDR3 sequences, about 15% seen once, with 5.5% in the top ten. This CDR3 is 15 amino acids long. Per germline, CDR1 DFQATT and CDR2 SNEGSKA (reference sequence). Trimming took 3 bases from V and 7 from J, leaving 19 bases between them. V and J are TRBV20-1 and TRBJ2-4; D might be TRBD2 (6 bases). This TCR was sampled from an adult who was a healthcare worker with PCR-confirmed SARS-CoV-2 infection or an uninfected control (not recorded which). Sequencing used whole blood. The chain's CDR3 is CSARGEEGLGNIQYF. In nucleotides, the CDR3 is TGCAGTGCTAGGGGTGAGGAGGGCCTAGGTAACATTCAGTACTTC.